A selection of T cell receptor beta chains follows, all from one sample in a study of Ad26.COV2.S vaccination and SARS-CoV-2 variants. Clones were sequenced by immunoSEQ multiplex PCR, and TCRdb holds only the in-frame ones, with some missing. The table shows roughly 350,000 clones, with roughly 84% occurring only once. Sample: peripheral blood, taken in a trial of Ad26.COV2.S vaccine versus placebo. The receptors originated from a person aged 18-65 years who received the Ad26.COV2.S COVID-19 vaccine or a placebo. CDR3s include the opening cysteine and the closing phenylalanine or tryptophan. The D gene is left open where the match is weak. Expanded clones get a size class; other rows say once, few or many, or leave the size out.

CDR3 protein	CDR3 DNA	J gene	D gene	V gene	clone size
CAILLGTVYGYTF	TGTGCCATCCTCCTCGGGACAGTATATGGCTACACCTTC	TRBJ1-2	TRBD1	TRBV6-5	.
CSASRGSGAFF	TGCAGTGCTAGTAGGGGAAGTGGAGCTTTCTTT	TRBJ1-1	.	TRBV20-1	.
CASSPGQGLGQPQHF	TGTGCCAGCAGCCCGGGACAGGGGTTAGGTCAGCCCCAGCATTTT	TRBJ1-5	TRBD1	TRBV27	.
CASVDGYNGELFF	TGTGCCAGCGTTGATGGTTATAACGGGGAGCTGTTTTTT	TRBJ2-2	.	TRBV7-8	.
CASSLAPRRNSNQPQHF	TGTGCCAGCAGCTTAGCCCCGAGACGCAATAGCAATCAGCCCCAGCATTTT	TRBJ1-5	.	TRBV11-2	.
CASRLADSNQPQHF	TGTGCAAGTCGCTTAGCGGACAGTAATCAGCCCCAGCATTTT	TRBJ1-5	.	TRBV12-2	few
CASSLGGLYGYTF	TGTGCCAGCAGTTTAGGGGGCCTCTATGGCTACACCTTC	TRBJ1-2	.	TRBV27	.
CASSSWANSPLHF	TGTGCCAGCAGCTCCTGGGCGAATTCACCCCTCCACTTT	TRBJ1-6	.	TRBV27	once
CASRHRDENTGELFF	TGTGCCAGCAGGCACAGGGACGAGAACACCGGGGAGCTGTTTTTT	TRBJ2-2	.	TRBV7-9	once
CASTPTGQDEKLFF	TGTGCCAGCACCCCTACGGGACAGGACGAAAAACTGTTTTTT	TRBJ1-4	TRBD1	TRBV6-5	.
CASSFGSGGLTDTQYF	TGCGCCAGCAGCTTTGGTAGCGGGGGCCTCACAGATACGCAGTATTTT	TRBJ2-3	TRBD2	TRBV5-1	.